The rows below give T cell receptor beta chains drawn from one sample of a study of identifying expanded T cells in peripheral blood. TCRdb's copy holds only in-frame clones and misses some; the assay was immunoSEQ multiplex PCR. Of about 89,000 clones detected, approximately 83% appear once; the ten largest clones hold roughly 5.3%. What was sequenced was blood. The receptors derive from a person aged 18 to 75 in good health. Each CDR3 is given with its conserved first and last residue. The D gene is left open where the match is weak. Rows may omit the clone size; those that give it use once, few, many or a size class.

TRBJ2-7 | - | TRBV4-3 | - | TGCGCCAGCAGGAGGGACACAGATTCCTACGAGCAGTACTTC | CASRRDTDSYEQYF
TRBJ1-2 | few | TRBV11-1 | - | TGTGCCAGCACCCGAAGGGGGGAGAACTATGGCTACACCTTC | CASTRRGENYGYTF
TRBJ1-5 | - | TRBV7-3 | - | TGTGCCAGCAGCTTAACAGGGGATGGCAATCAGCCCCAGCATTTT | CASSLTGDGNQPQHF
TRBJ1-2 | - | TRBV6-1 | - | TGTGCCAGCAGCACTGGGGGAGGAGGAAACGGCTACACCTTC | CASSTGGGGNGYTF
TRBJ1-2 | once | TRBV6-5 | TRBD1 | TGTGCCAGCAGTTACGGGGGAGCAGGGGGCTATGGCTACACCTTC | CASSYGGAGGYGYTF
TRBJ1-1 | medium-sized | TRBV2 | - | TGTGCCAGCAGTAGCGACCGGGACGCAGAAGCTTTCTTT | CASSSDRDAEAFF
TRBJ1-4 | - | TRBV4-3 | - | TGCGCCAGCAGCCAAGAGACAGACTCCATCACTAATGAAAAACTGTTTTTT | CASSQETDSITNEKLFF
TRBJ1-2 | - | TRBV6-1 | - | TGTGCCAGCAGTGAAGTTAGTAGCTACACCTTC | CASSEVSSYTF
TRBJ1-3 | - | TRBV30 | - | TGTGCCTGGAGTTCGTTTTACTCTACCTCTGGAAACACCATATATTTT | CAWSSFYSTSGNTIYF
TRBJ1-1 | - | TRBV14 | - | TGTGCCAGCAGCCAAGAGAGCAGGCGGACTGAAGCTTTCTTT | CASSQESRRTEAFF
TRBJ1-5 | - | TRBV27 | - | TGTGCCAGCAGTTTATCAGAGGGTCAGCCCCAGCATTTT | CASSLSEGQPQHF
TRBJ2-5 | - | TRBV28 | - | TGTGCCAGCAGTCCAGGTCCTTTCCAAGAGACCCAGTACTTC | CASSPGPFQETQYF